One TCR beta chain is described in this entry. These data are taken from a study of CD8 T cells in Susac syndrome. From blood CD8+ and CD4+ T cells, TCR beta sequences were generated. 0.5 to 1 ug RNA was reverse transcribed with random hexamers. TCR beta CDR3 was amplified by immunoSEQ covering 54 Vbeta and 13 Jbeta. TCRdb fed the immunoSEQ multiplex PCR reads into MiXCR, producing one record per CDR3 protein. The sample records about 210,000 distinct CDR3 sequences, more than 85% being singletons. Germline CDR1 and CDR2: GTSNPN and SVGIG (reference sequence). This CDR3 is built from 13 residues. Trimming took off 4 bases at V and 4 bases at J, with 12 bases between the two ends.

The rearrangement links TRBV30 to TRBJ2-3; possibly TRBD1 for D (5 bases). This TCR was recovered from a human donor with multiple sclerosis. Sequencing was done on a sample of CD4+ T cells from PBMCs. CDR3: CAWTKGMADTQYF. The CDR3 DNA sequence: TGTGCCTGGACGAAGGGGATGGCAGATACGCAGTATTTT.